Listed below are T cell receptor beta chains from one sample, sequenced in a study of blood T cells in healthy people across ages. TCRdb ran MiXCR on the 5' RACE reads and lists one entry per CDR3 protein. Among more than 650,000 distinct CDR3 sequences listed, more than 25% were seen once. These data also featured in a second study, about T cells of mothers and their children.

Sequences were obtained from blood. These TCRs come from a boy under 18 in good health. Both conserved end residues are trimmed from each CDR3. D genes are given only for firm matches.

J | V | D | CDR3
TRBJ1-5 | TRBV12-3/TRBV12-4 | . | ASSHERNQPQH
TRBJ2-5 | TRBV7-3 | TRBD2 | ASSSGTSGVPRETQY
TRBJ2-7 | TRBV3-1 | . | ASSREGQLGSYEQY
TRBJ2-2 | TRBV30 | . | AWSYQGAGELF
TRBJ1-6 | TRBV11-2 | . | ASRFRVKNSPLH
TRBJ1-4 | TRBV29-1 | . | SGWTAATNEKLF
TRBJ2-5 | TRBV21-1 | . | ATSGGQETQY
TRBJ2-2 | TRBV7-2 | TRBD2 | ASSFSGGTNTGELF
TRBJ2-1 | TRBV30 | . | AWSVGGGEQF
TRBJ1-2 | TRBV18 | TRBD1 | ASSEGQVGGYT
TRBJ1-1 | TRBV20-1 | . | SASQGNTEAF
TRBJ2-2 | TRBV4-2 | . | ASSQAAVATGELF
TRBJ2-7 | TRBV20-1 | . | SARAKTAYEQY
TRBJ1-5 | TRBV10-2 | . | ASSESGTYSNQPQH
TRBJ2-5 | TRBV3-1 | . | ASSQVRAHQETQY
TRBJ2-2 | TRBV10-3 | TRBD2 | AISLAGETGELF
TRBJ1-2 | TRBV4-2 | . | ASSQDVKGSWGYT
TRBJ1-1 | TRBV5-5 | TRBD1 | ASSLTGGKETEAF
TRBJ1-4 | TRBV9 | TRBD1 | ASSGTGTGREKLF
TRBJ1-2 | TRBV5-6 | . | ASSLVRGPTGGGYT
TRBJ2-7 | TRBV4-1 | TRBD1 | ASSELQGDEQY
TRBJ2-3 | TRBV4-2 | TRBD2 | ASSQVLAPRDTQY
TRBJ1-5 | TRBV5-1 | . | ASSLGGWGGNQPQH
TRBJ1-1 | TRBV12-5 | . | ASGSARDMNTEAF
TRBJ2-5 | TRBV4-1 | . | ASSQANRMGTQH
TRBJ1-6 | TRBV7-3 | TRBD1 | ASSAGTGNSPLH
TRBJ2-2 | TRBV5-1 | . | ASRYGTANTGELF
TRBJ1-6 | TRBV28 | . | ASSPTFENSPLH
TRBJ2-3 | TRBV29-1 | TRBD2 | SGRMGTSGFTDTQY
TRBJ1-1 | TRBV5-1 | . | ASSLDGGTEAF
TRBJ1-4 | TRBV29-1 | . | SVVRAGGEELF
TRBJ2-5 | TRBV30 | . | AWIPYGGSQETQY
TRBJ2-7 | TRBV13 | . | ASSLQRDGYYEQY
TRBJ2-3 | TRBV6-1 | TRBD2 | ASSMTSGGPLDTQY
TRBJ2-1 | TRBV5-1 | . | ASSPNGQAIDEQF
TRBJ2-3 | TRBV10-3 | . | AISPVGLGTQY
TRBJ1-1 | TRBV6-1 | . | ASRATGWNTEAF
TRBJ2-1 | TRBV7-9 | . | ASSFSTDDRQF
TRBJ2-7 | TRBV29-1 | . | SVEGAWGNRATSRDEQS
TRBJ2-7 | TRBV11-2 | TRBD1 | ASSSRDRRYSYEQY
TRBJ2-5 | TRBV28 | TRBD2 | ASHGGKETQY
TRBJ2-5 | TRBV12-3/TRBV12-4 | . | ATKAEIQETQY
TRBJ2-3 | TRBV30 | . | AWSKVTDTQY
TRBJ2-3 | TRBV7-9 | . | ASSFGTDTQY
TRBJ1-3 | TRBV7-9 | TRBD1 | AIPGTDGNTIY
TRBJ2-1 | TRBV4-2 | . | ASSQQLGGLSYNEQF